The 20 T cell receptor beta chains reported below all come from one sample, sequenced in a study of T cells in severe cutaneous drug reactions (dated by TCRdb to between 2018 and 2021). Sequenced donors were patients with carbamazepine-induced Stevens-Johnson syndrome or toxic epidermal necrolysis (CBZ-SJS/TEN). The run used an Illumina MiSeq. Library preparation used the iRepertoire multiplex PCR system with TCR subtype-specific primers for both bulk and single-cell sequencing. TCRdb reprocessed the reads into one record per CDR3 protein sequence, lacking DNA. The table for this sample records more than 6,500 distinct CDR3 sequences. The top ten clonotypes cover around 26% of the sample. The sample taken for sequencing was cells from a skin blister. According to the study, the label for this sample's cell subset or site signals: unsorted cells from skin lesion blisters. These receptors were obtained from a human donor with a severe cutaneous adverse drug reaction.

The chain recombines TRBV10-1 with TRBJ2-1; with no DNA, the TCRdb D assignment of TRBD2 cannot be verified. This CDR3 comprises 13 residues. Germline CDR1 WNHNN, CDR2 SYGVQD (reference sequence). The CDR3 reads CASSREGINEQFF.

The chain couples TRBV19 to TRBJ2-1; TCRdb reports TRBD2, a call that lacks DNA to check it against. Germline V CDR1 and CDR2: LNHDA, SQIVND (reference sequence). CDR3 size: 17 residues. The CDR3 here is CASQPRQGLAGVDEQFF.

The rearrangement links TRBV4-1 to TRBJ2-2; TCRdb selects TRBD2, and the lack of DNA leaves this call unchecked. The germline gives CDR1 MGHRA, CDR2 YSYEKL. This CDR3 has 17 amino acids. This CDR3 is CASSQIPLAGNTGELFF.

The V gene is TRBV12-3 or TRBV12-4, the J gene TRBJ2-5; TCRdb gives TRBD1 as the D gene, but with no DNA this cannot be confirmed. The CDR3 is made up of 13 amino acids. The CDR3 region is CASSVGQLETQYF.

This chain links TRBV18 with TRBJ1-6. Germline V gene data show CDR1 as KGHSH and CDR2 as LQKENI. This CDR3 is built from 13 residues. CDR3 region: CASSPSATSPLHF.

The genes are TRBV7-6 and TRBJ2-1; lacking DNA, the TRBD2 call made by TCRdb goes unchecked. The CDR3 runs to 16 residues. Germline values: CDR1 SGHVS, CDR2 FNYEAQ. CDR3 loop: CASSLVPSGMGDEQFF.

The chain joins TRBV12-3 or TRBV12-4 to TRBJ2-1; the TRBD1 assignment by TCRdb is unverifiable without DNA. CDR3 length: 13 amino acids. CDR3 sequence: CASSPWDGNEQFF.

V usage is TRBV5-1 and J usage is TRBJ1-2. Looked up from germline, CDR1 is SGHRS and CDR2 is YFSETQ. CDR3 length equals 15 residues. This CDR3 is CASSLAMGLSYGYTF.

This sequence joins TRBV15 and TRBJ2-3; the D gene TCRdb calls, TRBD1, cannot be checked with no DNA. The CDR3 length is 17 residues. Germline V gene data show CDR1 as LNHNV and CDR2 as YYDKDF (reference sequence). The CDR3: CATSRDPTRPPADTQYF.

J is TRBJ2-7 and V is TRBV2; TCRdb calls TRBD1, which cannot be checked without DNA. The CDR3 loop spans 14 amino acids. Germline CDR1 is SNHLY and CDR2 is FYNNEI. The CDR3: CASRAGTVGYEQYF. Using reference TRBV2 and TRBJ2-7 for the parts outside the CDR3, the full variable domain is EPEVTQTPSHQVTQMGQEVILRCVPISNHLYFYWYRQILGQKVEFLVSFYNNEISEKSEIFDDQFSVERPDGSNFTLKIRSTKLEDSAMYFCASRAGTVGYEQYFGPGTRLTVT.

This rearrangement joins TRBV28 to TRBJ2-6; TCRdb reports TRBD1, a call that lacks DNA to check it against. Looked up from germline, CDR1 is MDHEN and CDR2 is SYDVKM. The CDR3 contains 16 residues. Here the CDR3 reads CASTPRRYSGANVLTF.

This sequence joins TRBV29-1 and TRBJ2-7; with no DNA, the TCRdb D assignment of TRBD1 cannot be verified. The germline V gene has CDR1 SQVTM and CDR2 ANQGSEA. The CDR3 sequence is 14 residues long. The CDR3 reads CSALGQGGSYEQYF.

This CDR3 is CASKDLSYNEQFF. The rearrangement links TRBV27 to TRBJ2-1; TCRdb lists TRBD2, though no DNA is available to test this call. The CDR3 sequence is 13 residues long. Looked up from germline, CDR1 is MNHEY and CDR2 is SMNVEV (reference sequence).

V gene TRBV6-6 combines with J gene TRBJ2-5; TCRdb gives TRBD2 as the D gene, but with no DNA this cannot be confirmed. The CDR3 has 14 amino acids. The germline V gene has CDR1 MNHNY and CDR2 SVGAGI (reference sequence). The CDR3 is CASSYSEGRETQYF.

This chain connects TRBV28 to TRBJ2-1; the TCRdb call, TRBD1, lacks DNA for checking. The CDR3 is 13 amino acids. The germline gives CDR1 MDHEN, CDR2 SYDVKM. The CDR3 protein is CASSFMGANEQFF.

Here the CDR3 reads CASSAEGQGVSYEQYF. This chain connects TRBV5-1 to TRBJ2-7; TCRdb calls TRBD1, which cannot be checked without DNA. The CDR3 runs to 16 residues. Germline V lookup: CDR1 SGHRS, CDR2 YFSETQ. Full variable domain (rest looked up from reference TRBV5-1 and TRBJ2-7): KAGVTQTPRYLIKTRGQQVTLSCSPISGHRSVSWYQQTPGQGLQFLFEYFSETQRNKGNFPGRFSGRQFSNSRSEMNVSTLELGDSALYLCASSAEGQGVSYEQYFGPGTRLTVT.

This chain uses TRBV4-1 with TRBJ2-2; TCRdb's assignment of TRBD1 cannot be checked, as there is no DNA. This CDR3 comprises 16 residues. The germline V gene encodes CDR1 MGHRA and CDR2 YSYEKL. CDR3: CASSQDPTGYTGELFF.

V is TRBV28 and J is TRBJ2-5; TCRdb indicates TRBD1, and absent DNA this call remains unverified. There are 14 residues in the CDR3. The V gene's germline CDR1 is MDHEN and CDR2 SYDVKM. The CDR3 sequence: CASSLQGFFETQYF.

CDR3: CASSLSASLGETQYF. This chain joins TRBV28 and TRBJ2-5; TCRdb names TRBD2, which stays unverified in the absence of DNA. Per the germline V gene, CDR1 is MDHEN and CDR2 is SYDVKM. The CDR3 spans 15 residues.

The chain combines TRBV2 with TRBJ2-7; TCRdb lists TRBD1, though no DNA is available to test this call. The CDR3 extends over 15 amino acids. Per the germline V gene, CDR1 is SNHLY and CDR2 is FYNNEI. CDR3 sequence: CASSDQDRTFYEQYF.